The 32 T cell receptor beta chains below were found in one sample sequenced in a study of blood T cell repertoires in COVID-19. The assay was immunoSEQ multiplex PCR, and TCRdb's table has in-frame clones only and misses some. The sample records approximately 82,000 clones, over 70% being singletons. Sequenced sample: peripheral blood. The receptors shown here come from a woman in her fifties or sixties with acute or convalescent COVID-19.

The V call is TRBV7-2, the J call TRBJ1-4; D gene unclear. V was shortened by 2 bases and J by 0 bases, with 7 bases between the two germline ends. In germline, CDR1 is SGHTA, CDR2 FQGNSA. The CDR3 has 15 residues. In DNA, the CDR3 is TGTGCCAGCAGCTTAAGTATAGCAACTAATGAAAAACTGTTTTTT. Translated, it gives CASSLSIATNEKLFF.

The CDR3: CASSGSGNYGYTF. CDR3 nucleotide sequence: TGTGCCAGCAGTGGGTCAGGGAACTATGGCTACACCTTC. This chain joins TRBV6-4 and TRBJ1-2, with D tentatively TRBD1 (5 bases). CDR3 length: 13 amino acids. The germline V and J ends were trimmed by 4 bases and 2 bases, with 8 bases remaining between them. The germline CDR1 and CDR2 sequences are MRHNA and SNTAGT.

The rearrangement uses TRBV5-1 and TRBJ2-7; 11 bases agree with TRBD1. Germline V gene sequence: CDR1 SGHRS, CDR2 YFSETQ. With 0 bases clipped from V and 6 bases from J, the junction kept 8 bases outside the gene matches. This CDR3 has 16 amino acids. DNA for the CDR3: TGCGCCAGCAGCTTGGGGCACGGACAGGGGGCAGGCGAGCAGTACTTC. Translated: CASSLGHGQGAGEQYF.

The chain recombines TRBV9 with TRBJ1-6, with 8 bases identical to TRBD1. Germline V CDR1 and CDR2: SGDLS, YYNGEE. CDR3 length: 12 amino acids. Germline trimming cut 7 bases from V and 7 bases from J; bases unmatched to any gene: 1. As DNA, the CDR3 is TGTGCCAGCGGGACAGGCAATTCACCCCTCCACTTT. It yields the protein CASGTGNSPLHF. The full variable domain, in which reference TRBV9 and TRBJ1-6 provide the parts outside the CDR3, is DSGVTQTPKHLITATGQRVTLRCSPRSGDLSVYWYQQSLDQGLQFLIQYYNGEERAKGNILERFSAQQFPDLHSELNLSSLELGDSALYFCASGTGNSPLHFGNGTRLTVT.

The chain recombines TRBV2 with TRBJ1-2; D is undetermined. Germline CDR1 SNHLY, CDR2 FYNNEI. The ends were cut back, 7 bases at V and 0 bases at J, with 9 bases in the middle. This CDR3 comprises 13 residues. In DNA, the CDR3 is TGTGCCAGCAAAACCGTAGCTAACTATGGCTACACCTTC. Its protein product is CASKTVANYGYTF.

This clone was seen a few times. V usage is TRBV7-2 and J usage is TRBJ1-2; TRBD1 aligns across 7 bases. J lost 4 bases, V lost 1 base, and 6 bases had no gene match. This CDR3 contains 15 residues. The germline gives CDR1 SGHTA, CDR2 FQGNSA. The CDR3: CASSLEQGESYGYTF. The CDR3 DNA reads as TGTGCCAGCAGCTTAGAGCAGGGGGAATCCTATGGCTACACCTTC.

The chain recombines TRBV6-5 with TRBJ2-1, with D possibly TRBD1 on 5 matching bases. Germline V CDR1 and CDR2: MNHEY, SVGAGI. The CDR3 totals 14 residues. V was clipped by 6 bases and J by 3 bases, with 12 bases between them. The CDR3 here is CASSPGSGYNEQFF. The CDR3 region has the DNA TGTGCCAGCAGCCCAGGGTCTGGCTACAATGAGCAGTTCTTC.

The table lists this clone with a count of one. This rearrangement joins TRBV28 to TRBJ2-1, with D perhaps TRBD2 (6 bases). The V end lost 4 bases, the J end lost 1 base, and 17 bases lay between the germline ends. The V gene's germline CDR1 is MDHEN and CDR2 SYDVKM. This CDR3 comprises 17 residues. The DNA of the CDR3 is TGTGCCAGCAGTTCCCTCGCCTCCGGGGGATCCTACAATGAGCAGTTCTTC. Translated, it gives CASSSLASGGSYNEQFF.

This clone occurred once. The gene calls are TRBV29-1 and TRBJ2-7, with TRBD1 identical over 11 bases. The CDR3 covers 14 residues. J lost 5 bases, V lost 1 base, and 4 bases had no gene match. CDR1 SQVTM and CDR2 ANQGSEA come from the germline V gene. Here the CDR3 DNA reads TGCAGCGTTGAAGGAGGGACAGGGGGACACGAGCAGTACTTC. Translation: CSVEGGTGGHEQYF.

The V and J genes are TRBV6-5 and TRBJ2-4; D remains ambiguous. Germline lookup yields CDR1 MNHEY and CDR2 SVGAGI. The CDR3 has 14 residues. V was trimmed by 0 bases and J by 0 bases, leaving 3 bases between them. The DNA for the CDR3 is TGTGCCAGCAGTTACTCTATAGCCAAAAACATTCAGTACTTC. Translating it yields CASSYSIAKNIQYF.

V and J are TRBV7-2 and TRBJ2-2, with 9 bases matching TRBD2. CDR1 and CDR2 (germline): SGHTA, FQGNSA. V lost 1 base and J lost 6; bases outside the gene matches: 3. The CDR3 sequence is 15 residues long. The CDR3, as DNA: TGTGCCAGCAGCTTAGGGCTAGCGGGGTCCGGGGAGCTGTTTTTT. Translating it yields CASSLGLAGSGELFF.

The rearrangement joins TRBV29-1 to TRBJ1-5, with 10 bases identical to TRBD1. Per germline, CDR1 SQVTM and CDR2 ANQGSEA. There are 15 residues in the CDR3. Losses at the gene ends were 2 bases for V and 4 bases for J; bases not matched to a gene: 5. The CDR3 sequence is CSVERVGQGNQPQHF. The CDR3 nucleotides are TGCAGCGTTGAAAGGGTGGGACAGGGGAATCAGCCCCAGCATTTT.

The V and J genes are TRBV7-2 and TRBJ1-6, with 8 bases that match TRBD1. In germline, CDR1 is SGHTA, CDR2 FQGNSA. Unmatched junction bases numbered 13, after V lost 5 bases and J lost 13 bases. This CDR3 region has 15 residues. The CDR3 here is CASSPQGVNLSPLHF. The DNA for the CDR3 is TGTGCCAGCAGCCCACAGGGGGTAAATCTCTCGCCCCTCCACTTT.

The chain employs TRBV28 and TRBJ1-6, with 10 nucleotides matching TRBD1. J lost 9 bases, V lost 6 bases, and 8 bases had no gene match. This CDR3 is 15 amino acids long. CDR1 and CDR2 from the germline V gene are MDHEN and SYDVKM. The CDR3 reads CASRKTGTGASPLHF. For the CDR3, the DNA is TGTGCCAGCAGGAAAACCGGGACAGGGGCTTCACCCCTCCACTTT.

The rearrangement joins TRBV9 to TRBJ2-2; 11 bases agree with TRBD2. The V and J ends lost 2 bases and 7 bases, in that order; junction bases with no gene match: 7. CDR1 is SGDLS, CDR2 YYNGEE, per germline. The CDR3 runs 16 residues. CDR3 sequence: CASSVASGGPHGELFF. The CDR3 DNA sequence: TGTGCCAGCAGCGTGGCTAGCGGGGGGCCCCACGGGGAGCTGTTTTTT.

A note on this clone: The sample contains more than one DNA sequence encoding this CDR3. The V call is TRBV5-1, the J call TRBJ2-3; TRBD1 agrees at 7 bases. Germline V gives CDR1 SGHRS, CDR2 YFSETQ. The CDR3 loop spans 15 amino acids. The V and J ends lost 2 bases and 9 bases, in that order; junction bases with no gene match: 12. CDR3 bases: TGCGCCAGCAGCTTAACGACAGGGACGTTGGGGACGCAGTATTTT. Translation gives CASSLTTGTLGTQYF.

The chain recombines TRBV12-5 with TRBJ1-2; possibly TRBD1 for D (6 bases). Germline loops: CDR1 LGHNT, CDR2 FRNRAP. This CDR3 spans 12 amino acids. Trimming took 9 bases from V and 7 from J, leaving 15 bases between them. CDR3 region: CARQGEVSGYTF. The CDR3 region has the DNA TGTGCTAGACAGGGCGAGGTATCTGGCTACACCTTC.

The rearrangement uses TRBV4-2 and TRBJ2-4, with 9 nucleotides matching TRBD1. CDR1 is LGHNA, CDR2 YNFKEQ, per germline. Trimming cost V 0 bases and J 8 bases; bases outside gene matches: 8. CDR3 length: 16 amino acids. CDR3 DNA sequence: TGTGCCAGCAGCCAAGAAGGCGAGGGACAGGGTGACATTCAGTACTTC. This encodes CASSQEGEGQGDIQYF.

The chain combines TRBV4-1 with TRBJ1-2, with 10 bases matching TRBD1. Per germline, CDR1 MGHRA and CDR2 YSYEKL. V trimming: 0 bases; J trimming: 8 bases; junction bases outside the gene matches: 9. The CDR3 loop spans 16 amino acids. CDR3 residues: CASSQDLDRGTGGYTF. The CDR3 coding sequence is TGCGCCAGCAGCCAAGATTTGGACAGGGGGACGGGCGGCTACACCTTC.

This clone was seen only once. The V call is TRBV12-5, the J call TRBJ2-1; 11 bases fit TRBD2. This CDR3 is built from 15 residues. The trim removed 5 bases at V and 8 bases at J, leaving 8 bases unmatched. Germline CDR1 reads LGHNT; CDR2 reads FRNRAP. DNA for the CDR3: TGTGCTAGTGGTCCCCTTAGCGGGGGGGTAGATGAGCAGTTCTTC. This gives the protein CASGPLSGGVDEQFF.

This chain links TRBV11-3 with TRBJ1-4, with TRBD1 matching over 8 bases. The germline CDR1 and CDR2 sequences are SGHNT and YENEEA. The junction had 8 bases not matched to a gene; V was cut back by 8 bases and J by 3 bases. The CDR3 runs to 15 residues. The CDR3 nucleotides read TGTGCCAGCGGGGCAGGGGGCCGGGCTAATGAAAAACTGTTTTTT. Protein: CASGAGGRANEKLFF.

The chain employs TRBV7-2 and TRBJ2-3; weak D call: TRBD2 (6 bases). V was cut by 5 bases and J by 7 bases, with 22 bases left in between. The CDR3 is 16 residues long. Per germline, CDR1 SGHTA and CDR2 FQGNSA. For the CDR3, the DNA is TGTGCCAGCAGCCCGCGTTGGGGGACTCCCCCGCATACGCAGTATTTT. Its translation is CASSPRWGTPPHTQYF.

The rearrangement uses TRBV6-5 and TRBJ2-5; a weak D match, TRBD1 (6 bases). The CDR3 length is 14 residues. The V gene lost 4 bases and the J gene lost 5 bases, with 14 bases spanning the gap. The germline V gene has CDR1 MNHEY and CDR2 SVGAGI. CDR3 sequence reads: CASSLRRGKETQYF. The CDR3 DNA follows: TGTGCCAGCAGTTTACGCAGGGGAAAGGAGACCCAGTACTTC.

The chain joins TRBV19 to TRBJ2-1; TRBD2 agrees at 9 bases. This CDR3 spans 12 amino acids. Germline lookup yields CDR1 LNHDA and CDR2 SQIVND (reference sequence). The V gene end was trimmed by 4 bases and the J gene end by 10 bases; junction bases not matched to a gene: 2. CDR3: CASSTGLAEQFF. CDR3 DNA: TGTGCCAGTAGTACCGGACTAGCGGAGCAGTTCTTC.

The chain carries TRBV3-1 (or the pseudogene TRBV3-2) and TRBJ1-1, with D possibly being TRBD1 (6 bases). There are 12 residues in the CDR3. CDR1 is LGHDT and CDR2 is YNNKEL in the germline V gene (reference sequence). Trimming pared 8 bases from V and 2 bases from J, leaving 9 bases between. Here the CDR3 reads CASEGHNTEAFF. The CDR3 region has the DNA TGTGCCAGCGAGGGACACAACACTGAAGCTTTCTTT.

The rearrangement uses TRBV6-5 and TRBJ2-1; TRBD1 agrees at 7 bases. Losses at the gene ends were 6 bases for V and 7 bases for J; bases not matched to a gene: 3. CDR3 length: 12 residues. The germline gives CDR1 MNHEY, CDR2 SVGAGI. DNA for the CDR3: TGTGCCAGCAGATTCAGGGGGAATGAGCAGTTCTTC. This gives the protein CASRFRGNEQFF.

CDR3 nucleotides: TGTGCCAGCAGTGGACAGGCAGGGGCAGCCAAAAACATTCAGTACTTC. Its translation is CASSGQAGAAKNIQYF. The chain links TRBV27 to TRBJ2-4; the match to TRBD1 covers 7 bases. V was pared by 5 bases and J by 0 bases, with 7 bases of the junction left unmatched. The CDR3 covers 16 residues. In germline, CDR1 is MNHEY, CDR2 SMNVEV (reference sequence).

The CDR3 reads CASSSGTVRNEQFF. The CDR3 bases are TGTGCCAGCAGCTCCGGGACAGTGAGAAATGAGCAGTTCTTC. The chain has TRBV5-4 and TRBJ2-1, with TRBD1 matching over 7 bases. Losses at the gene ends were 3 bases for V and 7 bases for J; bases not matched to a gene: 7. The germline V gene has CDR1 SGHNT and CDR2 YYREEE (reference sequence). The CDR3 runs 14 residues. The full variable domain, with the rest looked up from reference TRBV5-4 and TRBJ2-1, is ETGVTQSPTHLIKTRGQQVTLRCSSQSGHNTVSWYQQALGQGPQFIFQYYREEENGRGNFPPRFSGLQFPNYSSELNVNALELDDSALYLCASSSGTVRNEQFFGPGTRLTVL.

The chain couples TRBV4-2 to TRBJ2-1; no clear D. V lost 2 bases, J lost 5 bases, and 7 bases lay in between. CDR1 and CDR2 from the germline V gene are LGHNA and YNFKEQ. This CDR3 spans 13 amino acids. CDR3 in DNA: TGTGCCAGCAGCCAAAGCACCCACAATGAGCAGTTCTTC. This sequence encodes CASSQSTHNEQFF.

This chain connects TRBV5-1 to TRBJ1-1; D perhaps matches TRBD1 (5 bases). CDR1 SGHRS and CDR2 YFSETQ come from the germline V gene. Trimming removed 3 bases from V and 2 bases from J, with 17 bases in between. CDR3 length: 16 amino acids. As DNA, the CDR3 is TGCGCCAGCAGCTACCGGACCGGGACTGGAAACACTGAAGCTTTCTTT. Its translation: CASSYRTGTGNTEAFF.

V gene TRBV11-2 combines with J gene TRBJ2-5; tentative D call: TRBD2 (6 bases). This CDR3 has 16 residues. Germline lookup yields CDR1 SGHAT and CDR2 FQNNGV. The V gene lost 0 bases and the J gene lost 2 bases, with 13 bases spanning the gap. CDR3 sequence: CASSLDGAGGQETQYF. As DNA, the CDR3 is TGTGCCAGCAGCTTAGATGGAGCGGGTGGGCAAGAGACCCAGTACTTC.

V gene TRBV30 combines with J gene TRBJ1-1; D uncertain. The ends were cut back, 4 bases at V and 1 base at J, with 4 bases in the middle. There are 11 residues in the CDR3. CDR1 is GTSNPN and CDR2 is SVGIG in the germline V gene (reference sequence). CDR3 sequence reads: CAWNRNTEAFF. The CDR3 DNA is TGTGCCTGGAACAGGAACACTGAAGCTTTCTTT.